These 14 T cell receptor beta chains came from one sample sequenced in a study of cytomegalovirus exposure and HLA in healthy donors. A multiplex PCR was run with 60 Vbeta primers and 13 Jbeta primers. The table came from immunoSEQ multiplex PCR; TCRdb's copy has only in-frame clones and leaves some out. The data hold approximately 150,000 clones, with roughly 80% observed a single time. Sequencing used PBMCs. These receptor sequences come from a man aged 35-49 years in good health and CMV-seronegative.

This clone has just one count. This chain connects TRBV6-6 to TRBJ1-2; D might be TRBD1 (6 bases). The germline V gene encodes CDR1 MNHNY and CDR2 SVGAGI (reference sequence). V was trimmed by 6 bases and J by 3 bases, leaving 17 bases between them. The CDR3 has 15 residues. CDR3 sequence reads: CASSLSGGADYGYTF. CDR3 coding DNA: TGTGCCAGCAGCCTCAGCGGGGGCGCCGACTATGGCTACACCTTC.

This clone was counted only a few times. The chain carries TRBV2 and TRBJ2-5; 7 bases match TRBD2. The J segment lost 5 bases and the V segment lost 11 bases, leaving 8 bases of the junction unmatched. The CDR3 contains 12 residues. Germline V CDR1 and CDR2: SNHLY, FYNNEI. CDR3 sequence reads: CAGGSGVETQYF. CDR3 nucleotides: TGTGCCGGGGGGAGCGGGGTTGAGACCCAGTACTTC.

The DNA for the CDR3 is TGTGCCAGCAGGGGCGTAGGACGGGATAGCAATCAGCCCCAGCATTTT. This codes for CASRGVGRDSNQPQHF. The chain is built from TRBV2 and TRBJ1-5, with no clear D. The CDR3 has 16 amino acids. Trimming took off 6 bases at V and 0 bases at J, with 15 bases between the two ends. CDR1 SNHLY and CDR2 FYNNEI come from the germline V gene.

The chain combines TRBV27 with TRBJ1-5; D perhaps matches TRBD1 (6 bases). The CDR3 sequence is 16 residues long. Trimming left V 2 bases short and J 0 bases short, with 11 bases between. Germline V CDR1 and CDR2: MNHEY, SMNVEV (reference sequence). The CDR3 bases are TGTGCCAGCAGTTTAATAGGGGGTTATAGCAATCAGCCCCAGCATTTT. As protein: CASSLIGGYSNQPQHF.

This clone has only one observation. The chain is built from TRBV15 and TRBJ2-1; 10 bases line up with TRBD2. V dropped 2 bases and J dropped 0; count of bases not matched to a gene: 7. There are 18 residues in the CDR3. The germline gives CDR1 LNHNV, CDR2 YYDKDF (reference sequence). The CDR3 DNA reads TGTGCCACCAGCAGAATGCGTGTAGCGGGGGGCTCCTACAATGAGCAGTTCTTC. The encoded protein is CATSRMRVAGGSYNEQFF.

The rearrangement links TRBV6-4 to TRBJ2-3; D call uncertain. The CDR3 sequence is 14 residues long. CDR1 is MRHNA and CDR2 is SNTAGT in the germline V gene. The V and J ends lost 3 bases and 0 bases respectively, with 7 bases between them. The chain's CDR3 is CASSEFRSTDTQYF. CDR3 nucleotides: TGTGCCAGCAGTGAATTTCGGAGCACAGATACGCAGTATTTT.

This clone was observed a handful of times. The rearrangement links TRBV5-6 to TRBJ1-2; maybe TRBD1 (5 bases). Germline CDR1 is SGHDT and CDR2 is YYEEEE. The CDR3 length is 15 residues. V was pared by 1 base and J by 0 bases, with 10 bases between. CDR3 DNA: TGTGCCAGCAGCTTGAGGGGTTTACCTAACTATGGCTACACCTTC. Its protein product is CASSLRGLPNYGYTF.

The chain employs TRBV29-1 and TRBJ1-4, with D perhaps matching TRBD1 (6 bases). The CDR3 contains 15 residues. Germline V gives CDR1 SQVTM, CDR2 ANQGSEA. V lost 5 bases and J lost 5, with 18 bases in between. The CDR3 bases are TGCAGCGTTCATCTCAGGACAGCCCAAAATGAAAAACTGTTTTTT. It encodes CSVHLRTAQNEKLFF.

The CDR3 DNA is TGCAGCGTTTCACAGGGGGAAGACAACTATGGCTACACCTTC. This translates into CSVSQGEDNYGYTF. The chain joins TRBV29-1 to TRBJ1-2; TRBD1 aligns across 8 bases. Germline CDR1 reads SQVTM; CDR2 reads ANQGSEA. J lost 2 bases, V lost 5 bases, and 7 bases had no gene match. The CDR3 length is 14 residues.

J is TRBJ2-1 and V is TRBV7-3; D might be TRBD2 (5 bases). Germline CDR1 is SGHTA and CDR2 is FQGTGA. This CDR3 spans 16 amino acids. The V and J ends lost 0 bases and 4 bases respectively, with 13 bases between them. The CDR3 coding sequence is TGTGCCAGCAGCTTAACCCCGACTATCCAATACAATGAGCAGTTCTTC. Translating it yields CASSLTPTIQYNEQFF.

This clone appeared a few times. This chain joins TRBV19 and TRBJ1-2; D is possibly TRBD1 (5 bases). The CDR3 runs to 12 residues. V lost 9 bases and J 8 bases, leaving 16 bases between the germline ends. Germline values: CDR1 LNHDA, CDR2 SQIVND (reference sequence). The DNA of the CDR3 is TGTGCCAGCGAAGGGACTGGGCCCGGCTACACCTTC. Translated: CASEGTGPGYTF. Full variable domain (remainder filled in from reference TRBV19 and TRBJ1-2): DGGITQSPKYLFRKEGQNVTLSCEQNLNHDAMYWYRQDPGQGLRLIYYSQIVNDFQKGDIAEGYSVSREKKESFPLTVTSAQKNPTAFYLCASEGTGPGYTFGSGTRLTVV.

A remark on this clone: Other DNA sequences within the sample encode an identical CDR3. The V call is TRBV5-1, the J call TRBJ1-1; 7 positions agree with TRBD1. Per germline, CDR1 SGHRS and CDR2 YFSETQ. The CDR3 has 14 amino acids. The V gene end was trimmed by 0 bases and the J gene end by 1 base; junction bases not matched to a gene: 0. CDR3 loop: CASSLEGANTEAFF. The CDR3 bases are TGCGCCAGCAGCTTGGAGGGGGCGAACACTGAAGCTTTCTTT. Full variable domain (outside the CDR3, taken from reference TRBV5-1 and TRBJ1-1): KAGVTQTPRYLIKTRGQQVTLSCSPISGHRSVSWYQQTPGQGLQFLFEYFSETQRNKGNFPGRFSGRQFSNSRSEMNVSTLELGDSALYLCASSLEGANTEAFFGQGTRLTVV.

The V gene is TRBV7-8, the J gene TRBJ2-3; possible D gene TRBD2, 5 bases. Germline V lookup: CDR1 SGHVS, CDR2 FQNEAQ. The CDR3 runs to 12 residues. Trimming removed 5 bases from V and 5 bases from J, with 8 bases in between. The CDR3: CASSAGLDTQYF. The CDR3 bases are TGTGCCAGCAGCGCCGGACTAGATACGCAGTATTTT.

This clone was seen more than once but under ten times. The V call is TRBV5-1, the J call TRBJ2-3; 7 bases agree with TRBD2. V lost 1 base, J lost 7 bases, and 3 bases stayed unmatched. CDR3 size: 13 residues. Germline CDR1 is SGHRS and CDR2 is YFSETQ. The CDR3, as DNA: TGCGCCAGCAGCTTGCCTAGCGGAAATACGCAGTATTTT. Translation gives CASSLPSGNTQYF.